The entry that follows covers one T cell receptor beta chain sequence. Antigen specificity is unknown. The CDR3 runs to 14 residues. V dropped 0 bases and J dropped 1 base, with 7 bases sitting between them. Per germline, CDR1 SGDLS and CDR2 YYNGEE. This record belongs to a study of CD8+CD57+ T cells in acquired aplastic anemia. Study-wide context: Sorted CD4+ and CD8+ cells yielded DNA averaging approximately 3.5 ug. Whole-study findings and limits: Patients and controls were found to share fewer than 35 CD8+ CDR3 sequences. Controls did not differ significantly from patients in CD8+ Simpson's diversity.

Genomic DNA provided the template from which TCR beta VDJ and CDR3 profiles were obtained. TCRdb redid the calling of the reads with MiXCR, one entry per CDR3 protein. The table has around 150,000 distinct CDR3 sequences, about 70% seen once. All sequencing subjects had displayed CD8+CD57+ cell expansion on flow cytometry. Blood came from patients not yet given any therapy. Sequenced sample: sorted CD4+, CD8+, or CD8+CD57+ T cells (not recorded which) from PBMCs. The V gene is TRBV9, the J gene TRBJ1-1, with D tentatively TRBD1 (5 bases). The sequence was obtained from a human donor with aplastic anemia. CDR3 amino acids: CASSVVQGNTEAFF. The CDR3 DNA reads as TGTGCCAGCAGCGTAGTCCAGGGGAACACTGAAGCTTTCTTT.